A selection of T cell receptor beta chains follows, all from one sample in a study of human T cells and chemical hapten exposure. MiXCR was run by TCRdb on the RACE reads, yielding one entry per CDR3 protein. The repertoire holds approximately 370,000 distinct CDR3 sequences, with around 5% as singletons. The specimen comprised whole blood, sampled in connection with sensitization to the hapten diphenylcyclopropenone (DPC). All receptors come from a woman under 30 with alopecia areata. Some clones in this sample may be carry-over from other donors' samples. The CDR3 runs from the conserved cysteine through the conserved F or W. Each record gives: clone size, J gene, V gene, D gene, CDR3 protein, CDR3 DNA. The D gene is left open where the match is weak. Size is stated for part of the rows, as once, few or many counts, or as a class when the clone is expanded.

many,TRBJ2-3,TRBV29-1,TRBD2,CSFWTSGSTDTQYF,TGCAGCTTCTGGACTAGCGGTAGCACAGATACGCAGTATTTT
NA,TRBJ2-1,TRBV19,TRBD1,CASGGQGDYNEQFF,TGTGCCAGTGGGGGACAGGGGGACTACAATGAGCAGTTCTTC
NA,TRBJ2-7,TRBV5-1,NA,CASSLEGSGYEQYF,TGCGCCAGCAGTTTGGAGGGATCTGGCTACGAGCAGTACTTC
many,TRBJ1-5,TRBV20-1,NA,CSARPWGAGDQPQHF,TGCAGTGCTAGACCCTGGGGGGCAGGGGATCAGCCCCAGCATTTT
NA,TRBJ2-7,TRBV11-1,NA,CASSLGRDSTYEQYF,TGTGCCAGCAGCTTAGGACGGGATAGTACCTACGAGCAGTACTTC
many,TRBJ1-5,TRBV6-6,TRBD1,CASSPQGRGPSGNQPQHF,TGTGCCAGCAGTCCGCAAGGGAGGGGGCCCTCGGGCAATCAGCCCCAGCATTTT
many,TRBJ2-3,TRBV29-1,TRBD1,CSVEDSLRGRTDTQYF,TGCAGCGTTGAAGACTCTTTAAGGGGGCGTACAGATACGCAGTATTTT
many,TRBJ2-7,TRBV11-2,NA,CASSLLGTTPSREQYF,TGTGCCAGCAGCCTACTAGGGACAACCCCGTCTCGGGAGCAGTACTTC
NA,TRBJ2-3,TRBV6-2/TRBV6-3,NA,CASTIADTQYF,TGTGCCAGTACGATCGCAGATACGCAGTATTTT
many,TRBJ2-4,TRBV7-8,TRBD2,CASSSGLAGGIAKNIQYF,TGTGCCAGCAGCTCGGGACTAGCGGGGGGGATAGCCAAAAACATTCAGTACTTC
few,TRBJ1-3,TRBV7-9,NA,CASSEGPNTGNTIYF,TGTGCCAGCAGCGAGGGACCCAACACTGGAAACACCATATATTTT
few,TRBJ2-5,TRBV4-2,TRBD2,CASSEELAGGSETQYF,TGTGCCAGCAGCGAAGAACTAGCGGGGGGATCAGAGACCCAGTACTTC
many,TRBJ2-7,TRBV27,NA,CASSLSIRAGAWYEQYF,TGTGCCAGCAGTTTAAGTATCCGGGCAGGGGCCTGGTACGAGCAGTACTTC
few,TRBJ2-6,TRBV3-1,NA,CASSRANVLTF,TGTGCCAGCAGCCGGGCCAACGTCCTGACTTTC
many,TRBJ2-5,TRBV18,TRBD1,CASSPPRGNNQETQYF,TGTGCCAGCTCACCACCCAGGGGGAACAACCAAGAGACCCAGTACTTC
many,TRBJ1-1,TRBV12-3/TRBV12-4,TRBD1,CASSMGTGETEAFF,TGTGCCAGCAGCATGGGGACAGGGGAGACTGAAGCTTTCTTT
NA,TRBJ2-2,TRBV12-3/TRBV12-4,TRBD2,CASVLRGGAGELFF,TGTGCCAGCGTCCTACGCGGGGGGGCCGGGGAGCTGTTTTTT
few,TRBJ2-5,TRBV7-3,NA,CASSLITGSQETQYF,TGTGCCAGCAGCTTAATTACGGGCAGCCAAGAGACCCAGTACTTC
few,TRBJ1-3,TRBV7-2,NA,CASRPAAGNTIYF,TGTGCCAGCAGACCAGCTGCTGGAAACACCATATATTTT
NA,TRBJ2-1,TRBV12-3/TRBV12-4,NA,CASRSNVVGVYNEQFF,TGTGCCAGCAGATCCAATGTTGTAGGGGTCTACAATGAGCAGTTCTTC
many,TRBJ1-1,TRBV6-5,TRBD1,CASSYSGQGFTEAFF,TGTGCCAGCAGTTACTCTGGACAGGGTTTTACTGAAGCTTTCTTT
NA,TRBJ1-3,TRBV3-1,NA,CASSQDIDRSSGNTIYF,TGTGCCAGCAGTCAAGATATCGACAGGAGCTCTGGAAACACCATATATTTT
NA,TRBJ1-1,TRBV18,NA,CASSKEQGVHTEAFF,TGTGCCAGCTCAAAGGAACAGGGAGTGCACACTGAAGCTTTCTTT
few,TRBJ1-5,TRBV12-3/TRBV12-4,NA,CASSLQENNQPQHF,TGTGCCAGCAGTTTACAGGAAAACAATCAGCCCCAGCATTTT
NA,TRBJ2-5,TRBV5-6,NA,CASSNDPWRGPQETQYF,TGTGCCAGCAGTAACGACCCTTGGCGGGGGCCGCAAGAGACCCAGTACTTC
few,TRBJ2-3,TRBV15,NA,CATSRGSGGFGTDTQYF,TGTGCCACCAGCAGGGGATCCGGAGGGTTTGGCACAGATACGCAGTATTTT
few,TRBJ2-3,TRBV4-1,NA,CAHSKAVGTDTQYF,TGCGCCCATTCGAAGGCGGTGGGCACAGATACGCAGTATTTT
few,TRBJ1-1,TRBV12-3/TRBV12-4,TRBD1,CASSSRTGRNTEAFF,TGTGCCAGCAGTTCCCGGACAGGGCGGAACACTGAAGCTTTCTTT
many,TRBJ2-3,TRBV20-1,TRBD2,CSARSGLAGSLNTQYF,TGCAGTGCTAGAAGCGGACTAGCGGGTTCATTGAATACGCAGTATTTT
many,TRBJ2-3,TRBV10-3,NA,CAISRRETTSTDTQYF,TGTGCCATCAGTAGAAGGGAAACGACTAGCACAGATACGCAGTATTTT
many,TRBJ2-1,TRBV7-2,TRBD2,CASSSLSGGNEQFF,TGTGCCAGCAGCTCTCTTAGCGGGGGTAATGAGCAGTTCTTC
many,TRBJ2-2,TRBV6-6,TRBD2,CASSYLRGDVGELFF,TGTGCCAGCAGTTACTTACGGGGGGATGTCGGGGAGCTGTTTTTT
NA,TRBJ1-1,TRBV10-3,NA,CAIRGDFGNTEAFF,TGTGCCATCAGAGGGGATTTTGGAAACACTGAAGCTTTCTTT
many,TRBJ2-7,TRBV12-3/TRBV12-4,TRBD1,CASSYRQGAYEQYF,TGTGCCAGCAGTTACCGACAGGGGGCTTACGAGCAGTACTTC
NA,TRBJ2-3,TRBV20-1,NA,CSARSGVAGTDTQYF,TGCAGTGCTAGATCCGGGGTAGCGGGCACAGATACGCAGTATTTT
many,TRBJ2-1,TRBV6-2/TRBV6-3,TRBD2,CATHPGGSSYNEQFF,TGTGCCACCCACCCGGGGGGGAGCTCCTACAATGAGCAGTTCTTC
many,TRBJ2-5,TRBV12-5,NA,CASALKLRGPRFQETQYF,TGTGCTAGTGCCCTAAAGTTAAGGGGCCCGCGGTTCCAAGAGACCCAGTACTTC
many,TRBJ1-3,TRBV6-5,NA,CASISRNTIYF,TGTGCCAGCATAAGCAGAAACACCATATATTTT
many,TRBJ2-1,TRBV7-6,NA,CASSLMPLLNEQFF,TGTGCCAGCAGCTTAATGCCACTTCTCAATGAGCAGTTCTTC
NA,TRBJ1-6,TRBV7-2,TRBD1,CASSLRGLRDSPLHF,TGTGCCAGCAGCTTAAGGGGGCTAAGGGATTCACCCCTCCACTTT
many,TRBJ2-3,TRBV4-2,TRBD2,CASSQAFTLAGATDTQYF,TGTGCCAGCAGCCAAGCATTTACTCTAGCGGGGGCCACAGATACGCAGTATTTT